The source of this TCR beta chain is a study of CD8 T cells in Susac syndrome. Sequencing of TCR beta covered CD8+ and CD4+ T cells obtained from blood. In the multiple sclerosis control group, patients were treatment-naive and had stable or active relapsing-remitting disease. Negative isolation was used for CD8+ and CD4+ T cells and FACS enrichment for TEMRA cells. An amount of RNA that ranged from roughly 0.45 to 1 ug was reverse transcribed with random hexamers. Multiplex immunoSEQ PCR targeted 54 Vbeta and 13 Jbeta TCR beta segments. TCRdb re-called the immunoSEQ multiplex PCR reads with MiXCR, one entry per CDR3 protein. The sample includes about 300,000 distinct CDR3 sequences, roughly 94% of them seen just once. Germline CDR1 MNHEY, CDR2 SVGAGI. V shed 2 bases and J 2 bases; nucleotides not matched to a gene: 4. The CDR3 runs to 15 residues.

The chain joins TRBV6-5 to TRBJ2-3; 7 bases match TRBD2. This receptor was identified in a human donor with multiple sclerosis. The sequenced sample consisted of CD4+ T cells from PBMCs. The CDR3 is CASSYDSGNTDTQYF. CDR3 bases: TGTGCCAGCAGTTACGACAGCGGGAACACAGATACGCAGTATTTT.